This T cell receptor beta chain was recovered during a study of T cell clonotyping in hematopoietic cell transplantation (dated by TCRdb to the early 2020s). For the study in its entirety: In the study, fewer than 150 blood samples were gathered from 35 consecutive transplant recipients and their related donors. Recruitment of patients was conducted between late 2015 and 2017, and follow-up was continued until late 2020 or death. Here is what the overall study found, with its caveats: After transplant, TCR diversity in recipients dropped, and pathologically expanded clonotypes climbed progressively between day 30 and day 180. Broader posttransplant TCR repertoire diversity was predicted by donor and pretransplant recipient Inverse Simpson Index values. The sample size was limited, and CD4 and CD8 repertoire contributions could not be separated because cells were not sorted. Only a small fraction of recipient repertoires overlapped donor repertoires, with over 97% appearing de novo at the given depth.

The immunoSEQ assay, a bias-controlled multiplex PCR using V- and J-specific primers, was used to amplify TCR beta CDR3 regions from genomic DNA. In a second PCR step, the CDR3 amplicons were tagged with a proprietary barcode plus Illumina adapter sequences. CDR3 libraries were sequenced on an Illumina MiSeq instrument. Concerning the study's data processing: immunoSEQ Analyzer 3.0 was used for export and quality control, with R Bioconductor and Immunarch used for downstream analyses. Only productive rearrangements in the normalized downsampled data set went into calculating the repertoire metrics. In the normalized cohort, clonotypes with more than 5 templates were defined as pathologically expanded. The Inverse Simpson Index served as the measure of repertoire diversity. CMV-specificity analyses were carried out on the non-normalized data set to capture all clonotypes. This immuneACCESS table, as held by TCRdb, lists in-frame sequences with V and J called but not all clones. Of the missing ones, under half trace to an unresolved V gene in checked studies; the others have no known cause. That table is the source of V, J and clone size, and D and trimming were worked out from the DNA. Counted in this sample were 13,000 to 15,000 clones; more than 75% of them appeared once. The ten most abundant clones make up around 13% of the sample.

Regarding this clone: The antigen it binds to is not known. Per-base qualities were not stored, and no clone one base away is much larger.

The meaning of the sample's time point label: 100 days after allo-HCT. Blood from recipients was drawn about 28 days before transplant and again at days 30, 100 and 180 after transplant. Nuclei Lysis Solution was used to extract genomic DNA from fresh or cryopreserved unfractionated peripheral blood mononuclear cells. V loses 5 bases, J loses 4 bases, and the germline ends lie 11 bases apart. For CDR1 and CDR2, the germline V gene lists SQVTM and ANQGSEA. The CDR3, cysteine through phenylalanine, is 13 amino acids long. Only the CDR3 DNA stays, 39 bases, in frame from base 1. The sequence was collected from a male patient aged 50 to 59 who had an allogeneic stem cell transplant from an unrelated donor, so T cells may come from the graft donor. Some clones in this sample may be carry-over from other donors' samples. The input for sequencing was PBMCs, taken 100 days after allogeneic stem cell transplant. The chain joins TRBV29-1 to TRBJ1-4; the D segment could be TRBD1, given 5 matching bases. The CDR3 region has the sequence CSVLWGVNEKLFF. At the DNA level, the sequence is TGCAGCGTTCTATGGGGGGTTAATGAAAAACTGTTTTTT.